This T cell receptor beta chain was sequenced in a study of shared clonotypes between healthy human individuals. In the study overall: Three plates each covered CD4 naive and memory; CD8 naive two, CD8 memory one.

Measured with immunoSEQ multiplex PCR; TCRdb has only the in-frame clones, and not every one. The data hold about 1.5 million clones, with under 99% observed a single time. The sequence was obtained from a man aged 25 to 40 in good health. Sequenced: naive CD4+ T cells sorted from blood. Subset in this sample: CD45RA+ positively selected.

The CDR3 here is CASSTDRVPPSLYGYTF. CDR3 in DNA: TGTGCCAGCAGTACGGACAGAGTGCCCCCTAGCCTCTATGGCTACACCTTC. This chain connects TRBV2 to TRBJ1-2; D is possibly TRBD1 (6 bases). With 5 bases removed from V and 4 bases from J, the gap between germline ends came to 23 bases. This CDR3 comprises 17 residues. Germline-derived CDR1 and CDR2 are SNHLY and FYNNEI.